The 32 T cell receptor beta chains below were found in one sample sequenced in a study of shared clonotypes between healthy human individuals. Measured with immunoSEQ multiplex PCR; TCRdb has only the in-frame clones, and not every one. The sample lists hundreds of thousands of clones; approximately 74% were seen once. The sample was memory CD4+ T cells sorted from blood. Subset denoted: CD45RA-negative fraction. The receptors here all came from a man younger than 45 in good health.

The V call is TRBV5-4, the J call TRBJ2-6, with no clear D. Per the germline V gene, CDR1 is SGHNT and CDR2 is YYREEE (reference sequence). The CDR3 contains 17 residues. V was trimmed by 4 bases and J by 0 bases, leaving 14 bases between them. This chain's CDR3 is CASSVRVGSSGANVLTF. As DNA, the CDR3 is TGTGCCAGCAGCGTACGTGTAGGGTCCTCTGGGGCCAACGTCCTGACTTTC.

This clone occurred a few times. V is TRBV6-1 and J is TRBJ2-3; 11 bases match TRBD2. The CDR3 runs to 15 residues. The germline gives CDR1 MNHNS, CDR2 SASEGT. After removal of 10 bases from V and 8 bases from J, the junction contained 14 bases not matched to a gene. CDR3 sequence reads: CATGPIAGGFVTQYF. In DNA, the CDR3 is TGTGCCACCGGCCCCATAGCGGGAGGGTTCGTTACGCAGTATTTT.

The DNA for the CDR3 is TGTGCCACCAGTCTTACAGGGTCCTATGGCTACACCTTC. It translates to CATSLTGSYGYTF. This chain links TRBV15 with TRBJ1-2, with a weak D call TRBD1 (6 bases). The CDR3 has 13 residues. The germline V gene has CDR1 LNHNV and CDR2 YYDKDF (reference sequence). Trimming took 6 bases from V and 4 from J, leaving 12 bases between them.

The chain carries TRBV7-9 and TRBJ2-1; 7 nucleotides agree with TRBD1. Germline-derived CDR1 and CDR2 are SEHNR and FQNEAQ (reference sequence). The CDR3 is made up of 15 amino acids. V dropped 5 bases and J dropped 4; count of bases not matched to a gene: 8. DNA of the CDR3: TGTGCCAGCAGCCTCAGGGACAGCCCTTACAATGAGCAGTTCTTC. Protein sequence: CASSLRDSPYNEQFF.

There are a few counts of this clone. V gene TRBV6-5 combines with J gene TRBJ1-2; D possibly corresponds to TRBD1 (6 bases). Germline V lookup: CDR1 MNHEY, CDR2 SVGAGI. V lost 2 bases, J lost 8 bases, and 21 bases lay in between. The CDR3 sequence is 16 residues long. The CDR3 nucleotides read TGTGCCAGCAGTTACGGGACCGGTGGGGGCACGAAAGGCTACACCTTC. Translating it yields CASSYGTGGGTKGYTF.

The V and J genes are TRBV7-2 and TRBJ2-7; no clear D. The germline CDR1 and CDR2 sequences are SGHTA and FQGNSA. Trimming took off 2 bases at V and 9 bases at J, with 23 bases between the two ends. The CDR3 covers 16 residues. The CDR3 sequence: CASSLSVSGDDGGQYF. The CDR3 DNA reads as TGTGCCAGCAGCTTAAGCGTGTCTGGGGATGACGGCGGGCAGTACTTC.

The chain has TRBV19 and TRBJ2-7, with a tentative D call TRBD1 (6 bases). Trimming left V 5 bases short and J 3 bases short, with 14 bases between. Looked up from germline, CDR1 is LNHDA and CDR2 is SQIVND (reference sequence). The CDR3 covers 14 residues. The CDR3 sequence is CASSADRLNYEQYF. CDR3 in DNA: TGTGCCAGTAGTGCCGACAGGTTGAACTACGAGCAGTACTTC.

This clone showed up just a few times. This rearrangement joins TRBV5-1 to TRBJ2-1, with 8 bases that match TRBD2. The germline V gene encodes CDR1 SGHRS and CDR2 YFSETQ. V shed 0 bases and J 7 bases; nucleotides not matched to a gene: 9. The CDR3 runs 16 residues. CDR3 amino acids: CASSLGPSGSLNEQFF. The CDR3 nucleotides are TGCGCCAGCAGCTTGGGGCCTAGCGGGTCCTTGAATGAGCAGTTCTTC.

The chain carries TRBV29-1 and TRBJ1-4; 9 bases are a match to TRBD1. Germline CDR1 SQVTM, CDR2 ANQGSEA. The V gene end was trimmed by 5 bases and the J gene end by 7 bases; junction bases not matched to a gene: 5. CDR3 size: 13 residues. The CDR3 nucleotides read TGCAGCGTTTTCGGACAGGGGAGTGAAAAACTGTTTTTT. It encodes CSVFGQGSEKLFF.

This clone occurred many times. The rearrangement joins TRBV9 to TRBJ1-1; TRBD1 matches at 8 bases. Germline V gene lookup returns CDR1 SGDLS and CDR2 YYNGEE. V lost 0 bases to trimming and J lost 6 bases; unmatched junction nucleotides: 4. The CDR3 contains 14 residues. Here the CDR3 DNA reads TGTGCCAGCAGCGTAGCCCCAGGGGGCCCTGAAGCTTTCTTT. Residues: CASSVAPGGPEAFF.

A few counts support this clone. J is TRBJ2-7 and V is TRBV6-1, with a possible D match to TRBD2 (5 bases). CDR1 is MNHNS and CDR2 is SASEGT in the germline V gene. Trimming shortened V by 3 bases and J by 0 bases, and 12 bases separated the two germline ends. The CDR3 loop spans 15 amino acids. The CDR3 bases are TGTGCCAGCAGTGACCCGCAGCGGAGCTCCTACGAGCAGTACTTC. Its protein is CASSDPQRSSYEQYF.

This clone was observed once. The chain carries TRBV5-4 and TRBJ2-1; TRBD1 matches at 8 bases. J gave up 5 bases and V 0 bases, and 7 bases lay outside the gene matches. Germline loops: CDR1 SGHNT, CDR2 YYREEE (reference sequence). This CDR3 comprises 16 residues. The CDR3 loop reads CASSLDVQGANNEQFF. The CDR3 nucleotides are TGTGCCAGCAGCTTGGATGTGCAGGGGGCCAACAATGAGCAGTTCTTC.

In this sample, this clone turned up a few times. This chain uses TRBV7-3 with TRBJ2-1; a possible D gene is TRBD2 (5 bases). Trimming stripped 3 bases from V and 5 bases from J, with 8 bases between. The CDR3 has 13 amino acids. The germline gives CDR1 SGHTA, CDR2 FQGTGA. CDR3 DNA sequence: TGTGCCAGCAGCTTTACTAGTGACAATGAGCAGTTCTTC. Translated: CASSFTSDNEQFF.

The V and J genes are TRBV19 and TRBJ2-1; D remains unclear. V was clipped by 3 bases and J by 4 bases, with 7 bases between them. Germline assignment: CDR1 LNHDA and CDR2 SQIVND (reference sequence). There are 13 residues in the CDR3. Here the CDR3 reads CASSIGPYNEQFF. The DNA for the CDR3 is TGTGCCAGTAGTATCGGACCTTACAATGAGCAGTTCTTC.

Concerning this clone: The junction departs from the called germline gene at one end, perhaps through a read error. This chain uses TRBV19 with TRBJ1-1; the D is unclear. CDR1 is LNHDA and CDR2 is SQIVND in the germline V gene (reference sequence). The CDR3 runs to 12 residues. CDR3 bases: TGTGCCAGTAGTATCTGGGGTTCTGAGGCTTTCTTT. Its protein is CASSIWGSEAFF.

The V call is TRBV28, the J call TRBJ2-6, with TRBD1 matching over 12 bases. Germline V lookup: CDR1 MDHEN, CDR2 SYDVKM. J lost 4 bases, V lost 7 bases, and 5 bases had no gene match. There are 16 residues in the CDR3. CDR3 in DNA: TGTGCCAGCAAGGGACAGGGGGCTTCCGGGGCCAACGTCCTGACTTTC. Its protein product is CASKGQGASGANVLTF.

Remarks on this clone: The sample holds other DNA sequences that translate to the same CDR3. This sequence joins TRBV15 and TRBJ1-4; D remains unclear. Trimming took 1 base from V and 5 from J, leaving 5 bases between them. In germline, CDR1 is LNHNV, CDR2 YYDKDF (reference sequence). This CDR3 has 13 residues. DNA of the CDR3: TGTGCCACCAGCAGAGCCCTGAATGAAAAACTGTTTTTT. This translates into CATSRALNEKLFF.

This clone was recorded at least ten times. The CDR3 DNA sequence: TGTGCCTGGAGTGTAATTGCGGGATGGGCTATACAAGAGACCCAGTACTTC. It encodes CAWSVIAGWAIQETQYF. This chain joins TRBV30 and TRBJ2-5; tentatively, D is TRBD2 (6 bases). Trimming shortened V by 0 bases and J by 2 bases, and 19 bases separated the two germline ends. Germline loops: CDR1 GTSNPN, CDR2 SVGIG (reference sequence). The CDR3 runs to 17 residues. Full variable domain (remainder filled in from reference TRBV30 and TRBJ2-5): SQTIHQWPATLVQPVGSPLSLECTVEGTSNPNLYWYRQAAGRGLQLLFYSVGIGQISSEVPQNLSASRPQDRQFILSSKKLLLSDSGFYLCAWSVIAGWAIQETQYFGPGTRLLVL.

In regard to this clone: This sample includes further DNA sequences coding for the same CDR3. The rearrangement joins TRBV5-8 to TRBJ2-5; either TRBD1 or TRBD2 may supply D (7 bases each). V gave up 1 base and J gave up 2 bases, with 15 bases separating them. Germline V lookup: CDR1 SGHTS, CDR2 YDEGEE. The CDR3 totals 16 residues. The CDR3 sequence: CASSLWEGANQETQYF. The CDR3 region has the DNA TGTGCCAGCAGCTTGTGGGAGGGGGCGAATCAAGAGACCCAGTACTTC.

The chain links TRBV9 to TRBJ2-7; maybe TRBD2 (5 bases). The CDR3 runs to 14 residues. From germline, CDR1 is SGDLS and CDR2 YYNGEE. Deletions cut 0 bases from V and 6 bases from J, with 13 bases between. The CDR3 sequence is CASSVGGSQFEQYF. CDR3 sequence (DNA): TGTGCCAGCAGCGTAGGTGGGAGCCAGTTCGAGCAGTACTTC.

The chain employs TRBV28 and TRBJ1-2, with 9 bases fitting TRBD1. The J segment lost 4 bases and the V segment lost 6 bases, leaving 0 bases of the junction unmatched. Germline V gives CDR1 MDHEN, CDR2 SYDVKM. The CDR3 spans 12 residues. Here the CDR3 reads CASRDRGYGYTF. The CDR3 nucleotides read TGTGCCAGCAGGGACAGGGGCTATGGCTACACCTTC.

The chain is built from TRBV9 and TRBJ1-1; D gene uncertain. The germline gives CDR1 SGDLS, CDR2 YYNGEE. The CDR3 extends over 15 amino acids. The V gene lost 2 bases and the J gene lost 5 bases, with 16 bases spanning the gap. The CDR3 sequence: CASSVGTAPGTEAFF. Written as DNA, the CDR3 is TGTGCCAGCAGCGTGGGTACGGCACCGGGGACTGAAGCTTTCTTT.

This clone was observed once. Other DNA sequences in the same sample also yield this CDR3. This chain uses TRBV6-1 with TRBJ2-5, with 7 bases fitting TRBD1. Germline lookup yields CDR1 MNHNS and CDR2 SASEGT. CDR3 size: 13 residues. Trimming took 6 bases from V and 2 from J; bases not matched to a gene: 3. DNA of the CDR3: TGTGCCAGCAGCAGGGACAGACAAGAGACCCAGTACTTC. This translates into CASSRDRQETQYF.

In regard to this clone: Other DNA sequences of this sample code for an identical CDR3. The rearrangement links TRBV19 to TRBJ1-3; D perhaps matches TRBD1 (5 bases). Germline lookup yields CDR1 LNHDA and CDR2 SQIVND (reference sequence). There are 17 residues in the CDR3. With 2 bases removed from V and 0 bases from J, the gap between germline ends came to 14 bases. CDR3 amino acids: CASSIQGLPYSGNTIYF. The DNA of the CDR3 is TGTGCCAGTAGTATACAGGGATTGCCATACTCTGGAAACACCATATATTTT.

The V gene is TRBV5-6, the J gene TRBJ2-2, with TRBD2 matching over 10 bases. Unmatched junction bases numbered 1, after V lost 1 base and J lost 1 base. This CDR3 is 16 amino acids long. CDR1 and CDR2 from the germline V gene are SGHDT and YYEEEE. The CDR3 region is CASSLRLAGNTGELFF. For the CDR3, the DNA is TGTGCCAGCAGCTTGAGACTAGCGGGGAACACCGGGGAGCTGTTTTTT.

The chain joins TRBV5-6 to TRBJ2-1, with 8 positions matching TRBD1. V was pared by 4 bases and J by 3 bases, with 6 bases of the junction left unmatched. The CDR3 is made up of 15 amino acids. Germline V gene sequence: CDR1 SGHDT, CDR2 YYEEEE. Written as DNA, the CDR3 is TGTGCCAGCAGCCTTAGACAGGGGAACTACAATGAGCAGTTCTTC. This gives the protein CASSLRQGNYNEQFF.

V is TRBV19 and J is TRBJ2-7; TRBD2 matches 9 bases. V lost 9 bases, J lost 5 bases, and 14 bases stayed unmatched. The germline V gene encodes CDR1 LNHDA and CDR2 SQIVND (reference sequence). This CDR3 contains 15 residues. The CDR3 bases are TGTGCCAGCAAATCCCCAGCGGGAGGCCCCAACGAGCAGTACTTC. Its translation is CASKSPAGGPNEQYF.

V gene TRBV2 combines with J gene TRBJ2-5; D gene uncertain. This CDR3 spans 14 amino acids. Per the germline V gene, CDR1 is SNHLY and CDR2 is FYNNEI. Trimming removed 3 bases at V and 4 bases at J, with 12 bases between. The CDR3 protein is CASSDTPHGETQYF. Written as DNA, the CDR3 is TGTGCCAGCAGTGACACCCCTCACGGAGAGACCCAGTACTTC.

This chain links TRBV2 with TRBJ2-6; 8 bases are a match to TRBD1. The CDR3 is 14 residues long. CDR1 and CDR2 from the germline V gene are SNHLY and FYNNEI. V lost 11 bases to trimming and J lost 4 bases; unmatched junction nucleotides: 7. The CDR3 DNA follows: TGTGCCGGGCACAGGGGGGCGGGGGCCAACGTCCTGACTTTC. Protein: CAGHRGAGANVLTF.

This clone was found many times. The chain recombines TRBV7-9 with TRBJ2-1; D is unclear. Germline values: CDR1 SEHNR, CDR2 FQNEAQ (reference sequence). With 5 bases removed from V and 10 bases from J, the gap between germline ends came to 9 bases. The CDR3 extends over 11 amino acids. CDR3 sequence reads: CASSTMLEQFF. The DNA for the CDR3 is TGTGCCAGCAGCACCATGTTGGAGCAGTTCTTC.

This clone came up a few times. This sequence joins TRBV5-1 and TRBJ2-3; 13 nucleotides agree with TRBD2. Germline CDR1 and CDR2: SGHRS and YFSETQ. This CDR3 spans 15 amino acids. V lost 5 bases, J lost 2 bases, and 2 bases stayed unmatched. CDR3 residues: CASRGTSGATDTQYF. Here the CDR3 DNA reads TGCGCCAGCAGGGGGACTAGCGGGGCCACAGATACGCAGTATTTT.

As regards this clone: Given a much more abundant clone one base away, this may be a read error. This CDR3 is also generated by other DNA sequences in the sample. This chain connects TRBV5-1 to TRBJ2-1, with TRBD2 as a possible D gene (6 bases). Germline V CDR1 and CDR2: SGHRS, YFSETQ. The CDR3 loop spans 15 amino acids. V lost 1 base and J lost 0, with 8 bases in between. CDR3 residues: CASSLYGSSYNEQFF. The CDR3 bases are TGCGCCAGCAGCTTGTACGGGAGCTCCTACAATGAGCAGTTCTTC.